The source of this T cell receptor (beta chain) is a study of blood T cell repertoires in COVID-19. Study as a whole: The United States, Italy and Spain supplied acute and convalescent COVID-19 samples. T cells, B-cell-depleted T cells, or PBMCs provided the cDNA or gDNA that served as material.

The CDR3 length is 16 residues. J gave up 0 bases and V 0 bases, and 4 bases lay outside the gene matches. Per the germline V gene, CDR1 is SGHNT and CDR2 is YYREEE (reference sequence). Per the original data handling: Researchers report that nucleated cell counts were estimated from reference gene primer amplification. Measured with immunoSEQ multiplex PCR; TCRdb has only the in-frame clones, and not every one. The V and J calls and clone size are taken from that table; D and trimming were inferred from the DNA. The table records around 160,000 clones, about 86% of them present only once. The sequence was obtained from a man aged 55 to 70 with acute or convalescent COVID-19. The V and J genes are TRBV5-4 and TRBJ1-2; 8 bases align to TRBD1. Sequences were obtained from peripheral blood. The CDR3 here is CASSLVGTGTNYGYTF. Written as DNA, the CDR3 is TGTGCCAGCAGCTTGGTTGGGACAGGTACTAACTATGGCTACACCTTC.